Listed below are T cell receptor beta chains from one sample, sequenced in a study of T cells in localized non-small cell lung cancer. Generated by immunoSEQ multiplex PCR, the TCRdb table keeps only in-frame clones and is missing some. Among under 55,000 clones listed, over 60% were seen once. Sequencing used PBMCs, obtained before any cancer treatment. The receptors here all came from a woman between 40 and 69 years old with stage II lung adenocarcinoma. CDR3s include the opening cysteine and the closing phenylalanine or tryptophan. The D gene is left open where the match is weak. A clone size is listed for some rows: how often the clone was seen (once, few, many), or a class if it is expanded.

d_gene,v_gene,j_gene,abundance,CDR3nt,CDR3aa
NA,TRBV19,TRBJ2-4,NA,TGTGCCAGTAGTTCCAGGGGAAGGGGGACCAAAAACATTCAGTACTTC,CASSSRGRGTKNIQYF
NA,TRBV4-2,TRBJ2-3,NA,TGTGCCAGCAGCCAAGCGCAGGGACCCCCCACAGATACGCAGTATTTT,CASSQAQGPPTDTQYF
NA,TRBV7-8,TRBJ1-2,NA,TGTGCCAGCAGCTTGGACAGTTCAGGATATGGCTACACCTTC,CASSLDSSGYGYTF
TRBD2,TRBV7-2,TRBJ2-5,NA,TGTGCCAGCAGCCTCCTAGCGGGTGCAGAGACCCAGTACTTC,CASSLLAGAETQYF
NA,TRBV5-4,TRBJ1-1,few,TGTGCCAGCAGCGTTACGGGAGGCGACACTGAAGCTTTCTTT,CASSVTGGDTEAFF
TRBD2,TRBV7-9,TRBJ2-5,NA,TGTGCCAGCAGCTCGGGACTAGCGGGGGGGGAAGGAGAGACCCAGTACTTC,CASSSGLAGGEGETQYF
NA,TRBV6-5,TRBJ1-6,NA,TGTGCCAGCAGTTCTACCTTAGATTCACCCCTCCACTTT,CASSSTLDSPLHF
NA,TRBV27,TRBJ1-1,NA,TGTGCCAGCAGAAGTGGGGTGGCAGGGTGGAACACTGAAGCTTTCTTT,CASRSGVAGWNTEAFF
NA,TRBV19,TRBJ1-4,NA,TGTGCCAGTTCCAGACAGGCAACTAATGAAAAACTGTTTTTT,CASSRQATNEKLFF
NA,TRBV2,TRBJ2-7,few,TGTGCCAGCAGTCCACGGCGTGGCGAGCAGTACTTC,CASSPRRGEQYF
NA,TRBV6-6,TRBJ2-7,once,TGTGCCAGCAGACCGTGGGCCAACTCCTACGAGCAGTACTTC,CASRPWANSYEQYF
NA,TRBV9,TRBJ1-4,NA,TGTGCCAGCAGCGGGTCTCACGGGACTAATGAAAAACTGTTTTTT,CASSGSHGTNEKLFF
NA,TRBV30,TRBJ1-6,few,TGTGCCTGGAGTGTAGGGGGGGGCTTTCGAAATTCACCCCTCCACTTT,CAWSVGGGFRNSPLHF
TRBD1,TRBV28,TRBJ1-3,NA,TGTGCCAGCAGTTTACGACAGGGGCACTCTGGAAACACCATATATTTT,CASSLRQGHSGNTIYF
NA,TRBV4-3,TRBJ2-7,NA,TGCGCCAGCAGCCAAGATCTGGGGGTTACGGGCGGGCAGTACTTC,CASSQDLGVTGGQYF
NA,TRBV29-1,TRBJ2-7,NA,TGCAGCGTTGGCGACCCAGCAGGGACCTACGAGCAGTACTTC,CSVGDPAGTYEQYF
NA,TRBV29-1,TRBJ1-4,few,TGCAGCGTTGCCAGGGAGAGTAATGAAAAACTGTTTTTT,CSVARESNEKLFF
TRBD2,TRBV9,TRBJ2-3,NA,TGTGCCAGCAGCGTAGAGAGTAGCGGGGCTGGGGGTACGCAGTATTTT,CASSVESSGAGGTQYF
TRBD1,TRBV19,TRBJ1-2,once,TGTGCCAGTAGTGAATACCAGGGGGGGAATGGCTACACCTTC,CASSEYQGGNGYTF
NA,TRBV28,TRBJ2-7,few,TGTGCCAGCAGTTTTGGGATGCAGAGCTCCTACGAGCAGTACTTC,CASSFGMQSSYEQYF
NA,TRBV6-5,TRBJ2-7,NA,TGTGCCAGCAGTCGACAGTACGAGCAGTACTTC,CASSRQYEQYF
NA,TRBV15,TRBJ1-5,NA,TGTGCCACCAGCAGCGCGGGGGGCAATCAGCCCCAGCATTTT,CATSSAGGNQPQHF
NA,TRBV18,TRBJ1-6,NA,TGTGCCAGCTCACGGGACAAGATTAATTCACCCCTCCACTTT,CASSRDKINSPLHF
NA,TRBV30,TRBJ2-7,once,TGTGCCTGGAGTAGCGATACCTACGAGCAGTACTTC,CAWSSDTYEQYF
NA,TRBV5-1,TRBJ2-7,NA,TGCGCCAGCAGCTTCGAATACGAGCAGTACTTC,CASSFEYEQYF